This entry lists 3 T cell receptor beta chains sequenced from one sample in a study of vaccination effects on CD4 cells after COVID-19. The culture ran for nine to ten days, and then CD4+ T cells were isolated. No antigen has been assigned to these receptors. Using immunoSEQ multiplex PCR, the repertoire was profiled, and TCRdb retains in-frame clones only, with some absent. Among approximately 40,000 clones listed, roughly 80% were seen once. Sequences were derived from CD4+ T cells from PBMCs cultured without peptide, sampled before COVID-19 vaccination. These receptors were obtained from a human donor who received a COVID-19 vaccine.

The gene calls are TRBV15 and TRBJ2-1; D remains unclear. Trimming removed 0 bases at V and 4 bases at J, with 10 bases between. The CDR3 is made up of 15 amino acids. Germline V gene data show CDR1 as LNHNV and CDR2 as YYDKDF (reference sequence). DNA of the CDR3: TGTGCCACCAGCAGAGATAGGTACGGATACAATGAGCAGTTCTTC. Translated: CATSRDRYGYNEQFF.

V usage is TRBV7-3 and J usage is TRBJ2-5; D unresolved. The germline V gene has CDR1 SGHTA and CDR2 FQGTGA. The CDR3 is 13 amino acids. Deletions cut 1 base from V and 5 bases from J, with 8 bases between. This chain's CDR3 is CASSLRVRETQYF. The CDR3 region has the DNA TGTGCCAGCAGCTTAAGGGTGAGGGAGACCCAGTACTTC.

The chain combines TRBV3-1 (or the pseudogene TRBV3-2) with TRBJ2-1, with D maybe TRBD2 (5 bases). The CDR3 runs to 14 residues. The germline V gene has CDR1 LGHDT and CDR2 YNNKEL (reference sequence). The ends were cut back, 2 bases at V and 4 bases at J, with 9 bases in the middle. This chain's CDR3 is CASSQSRGYNEQFF. CDR3 coding DNA: TGTGCCAGCAGCCAATCTCGGGGTTACAATGAGCAGTTCTTC.